This T cell receptor (beta chain) was observed in a study of identical twins. This clonotype was counted many times. Its antigen is not known. cDNA molecules carried unique molecular identifiers, and template switching added a universal primer site. One entry per CDR3 protein, called by TCRdb with MiXCR from the 5' RACE reads. The sample has some 730,000 distinct CDR3 sequences, approximately 18% seen once. J lost 4 bases, V lost 4 bases, and 9 bases had no gene match. The CDR3 runs to 15 residues. Germline CDR1 and CDR2: LGHNT and FRNRAP. Study-wide findings and caveats: Among beta out-of-frame sequences, excess sharing between twins appeared weaker. Monozygotic twin pairs showed more out-of-frame TCR alpha sharing than models estimated.

This sample also appeared in a second study, on T cells expressing NK-cell markers. That source notes: Researchers report these clonotypes also headed the CD3+CD56-NKG2C+ fraction in a handful of donors.

The chain is built from TRBV12-5 and TRBJ2-5; 7 bases align to TRBD2. Sequenced input: PBMCs. The clonotype originates from a woman between 18 and 29 years old in good health. CDR3 DNA: TGTGCTAGTGGTTCCTCCCTAGGGAGGGGAGAGACCCAGTACTTC. Translated: CASGSSLGRGETQYF. The whole variable domain, remainder taken from reference TRBV12-5 and TRBJ2-5, is DARVTQTPRHKVTEMGQEVTMRCQPILGHNTVFWYRQTMMQGLELLAYFRNRAPLDDSGMPKDRFSAEMPDATLATLKIQPSEPRDSAVYFCASGSSLGRGETQYFGPGTRLLVL.